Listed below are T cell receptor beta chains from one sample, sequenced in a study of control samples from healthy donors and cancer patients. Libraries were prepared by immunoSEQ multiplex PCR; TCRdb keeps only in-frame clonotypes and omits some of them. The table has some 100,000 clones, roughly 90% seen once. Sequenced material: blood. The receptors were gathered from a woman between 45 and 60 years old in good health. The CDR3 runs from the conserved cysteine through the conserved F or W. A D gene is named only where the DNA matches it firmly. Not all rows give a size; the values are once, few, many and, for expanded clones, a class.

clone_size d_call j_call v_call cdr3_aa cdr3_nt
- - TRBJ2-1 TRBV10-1 CASSDVVGSYNEQFF TGCGCCAGCAGTGATGTGGTTGGCTCATACAATGAGCAGTTCTTC
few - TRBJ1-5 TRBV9 CASSDGSNQPQHF TGTGCCAGCAGCGACGGGAGCAATCAGCCCCAGCATTTT
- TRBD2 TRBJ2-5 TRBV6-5 CASKIAGGETQYF TGTGCCAGCAAGATAGCGGGAGGGGAGACCCAGTACTTC
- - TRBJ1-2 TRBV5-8 CASSLYGTLFPF TGTGCCAGCAGCTTGTACGGGACACTTTTCCCCTTC
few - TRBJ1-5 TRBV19 CASRTQVYSNQPQHF TGTGCCAGTAGGACACAGGTTTATAGCAATCAGCCCCAGCATTTT
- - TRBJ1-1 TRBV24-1 CATKENRNTEAFF TGTGCCACCAAGGAGAACCGGAACACTGAAGCTTTCTTT
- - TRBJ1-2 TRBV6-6 CASSYSEEYYGYTF TGTGCCAGCAGTTACTCGGAGGAGTACTATGGCTACACCTTC
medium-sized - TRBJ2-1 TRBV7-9 CASSAVGKPADEQFF TGTGCCAGCAGTGCAGTGGGAAAACCGGCGGATGAGCAGTTCTTC
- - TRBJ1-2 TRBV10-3 CAISEGEPLGYYGYTF TGTGCCATCAGCGAGGGAGAACCCCTTGGGTATTATGGCTACACCTTC
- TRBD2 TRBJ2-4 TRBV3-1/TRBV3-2 CASSLRLAGEGRAKNIQYF TGTGCCAGCAGCCTCCGACTAGCGGGAGAGGGGCGGGCCAAAAACATTCAGTACTTC
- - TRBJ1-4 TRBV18 CASSPNLQGPFATNEKLFF TGTGCCAGCTCACCGAACTTGCAGGGTCCCTTTGCAACTAATGAAAAACTGTTTTTT
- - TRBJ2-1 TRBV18 CASSPVDRRRDEQFF TGTGCCAGCTCACCGGTTGACCGGAGAAGAGATGAGCAGTTCTTC
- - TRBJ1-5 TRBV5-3 CARKERARDSNQPQHF TGTGCCAGAAAGGAAAGAGCCAGGGATAGCAATCAGCCCCAGCATTTT
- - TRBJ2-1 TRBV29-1 CSTRLIDYNEQFF TGCAGCACCAGACTAATCGACTACAATGAGCAGTTCTTC
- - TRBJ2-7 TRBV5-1 CASTPAGPYEQYF TGCGCCAGCACCCCAGCGGGTCCTTACGAGCAGTACTTC
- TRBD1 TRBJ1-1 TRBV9 CASSPRGQGDTEAFF TGTGCCAGCAGCCCTCGGGGACAGGGGGACACTGAAGCTTTCTTT
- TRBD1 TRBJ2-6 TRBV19 CASSWDSWSGANVLTF TGTGCCAGTAGCTGGGACAGCTGGTCTGGGGCCAACGTCCTGACTTTC
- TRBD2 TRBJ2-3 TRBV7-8 CASSIQYSGSTDTQYF TGTGCCAGCAGCATTCAATATAGCGGGAGCACAGATACGCAGTATTTT
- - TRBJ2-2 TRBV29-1 CSVTGANTGELFF TGCAGCGTTACCGGGGCGAACACCGGGGAGCTGTTTTTT
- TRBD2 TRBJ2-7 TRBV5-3 CAPGRGGGYEQYF TGTGCCCCCGGGCGCGGGGGGGGCTACGAGCAGTACTTC
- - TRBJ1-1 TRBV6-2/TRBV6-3 CASRFPGITMNTEAFF TGTGCCAGCCGTTTCCCAGGGATTACCATGAACACTGAAGCTTTCTTT
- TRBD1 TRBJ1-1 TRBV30 CAWSKEGAVTEAFF TGTGCCTGGAGTAAGGAGGGGGCTGTCACTGAAGCTTTCTTT
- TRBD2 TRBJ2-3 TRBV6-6 CASSKLAATDTQYF TGTGCCAGCAGTAAACTAGCGGCCACAGATACGCAGTATTTT
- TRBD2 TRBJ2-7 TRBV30 CAWTESGGFYEQYF TGTGCCTGGACGGAGAGCGGGGGTTTCTACGAGCAGTACTTC